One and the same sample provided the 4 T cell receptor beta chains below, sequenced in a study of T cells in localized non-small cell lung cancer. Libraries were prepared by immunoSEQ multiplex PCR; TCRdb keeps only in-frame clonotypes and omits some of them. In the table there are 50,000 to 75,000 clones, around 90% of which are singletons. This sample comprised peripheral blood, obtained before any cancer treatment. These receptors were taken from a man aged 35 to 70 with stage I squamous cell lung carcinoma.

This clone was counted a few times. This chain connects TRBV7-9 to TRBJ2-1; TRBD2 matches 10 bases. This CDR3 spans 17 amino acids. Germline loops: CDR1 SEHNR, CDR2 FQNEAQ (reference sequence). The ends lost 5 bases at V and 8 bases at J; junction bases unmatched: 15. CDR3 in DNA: TGTGCCAGCAGCCCCAGAGCGGATAGCGGGAGGAGCTATGAGCAGTTCTTC. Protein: CASSPRADSGRSYEQFF.

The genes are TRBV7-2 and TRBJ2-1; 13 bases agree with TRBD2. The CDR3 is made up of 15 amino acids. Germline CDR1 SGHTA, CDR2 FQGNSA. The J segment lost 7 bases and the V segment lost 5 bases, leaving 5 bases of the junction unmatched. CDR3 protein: CASSKTSGRVNEQFF. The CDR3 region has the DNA TGTGCCAGCAGCAAAACTAGCGGGAGGGTTAATGAGCAGTTCTTC.

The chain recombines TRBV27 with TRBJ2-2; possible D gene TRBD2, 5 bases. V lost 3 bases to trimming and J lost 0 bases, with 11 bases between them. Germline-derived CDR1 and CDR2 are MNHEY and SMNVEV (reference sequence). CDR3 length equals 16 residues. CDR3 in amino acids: CASSFLEVSNTGELFF. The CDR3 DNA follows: TGTGCCAGCAGTTTTTTGGAGGTTTCGAACACCGGGGAGCTGTTTTTT.

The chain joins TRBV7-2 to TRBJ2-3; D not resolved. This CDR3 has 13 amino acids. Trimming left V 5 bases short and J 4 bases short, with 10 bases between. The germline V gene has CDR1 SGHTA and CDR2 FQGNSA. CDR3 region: CASSPPGADTQYF. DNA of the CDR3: TGTGCCAGCAGCCCCCCGGGCGCAGATACGCAGTATTTT.